This T cell receptor (beta chain) appears in the sequencing data of a study of T cell responses to AZD1222 COVID-19 vaccine. Study outcomes and limitations: The donor cohort was predominantly white British with a female majority, and clonal diversity may have been underestimated. Repertoire samples came only from after the peak T cell response. Spike-specific TCR breadth and depth were elevated following two AZD1222 doses.

Sequencing was performed with immunoSEQ multiplex PCR; in TCRdb, only in-frame clones are kept and a portion is missing. This table holds 150,000 to 250,000 clones, approximately 95% found once. Unmatched junction bases numbered 12, after V lost 5 bases and J lost 0 bases. This CDR3 is 17 amino acids long. Germline V lookup: CDR1 MDHEN, CDR2 SYDVKM. Comment on this clone: Its matching antigen is unknown.

The clonotype was recovered from an adult who received the AZD1222 COVID-19 vaccine. This material consisted of peripheral blood, taken 28 days after the second AZD1222 dose. The rearrangement joins TRBV28 to TRBJ1-2; 7 bases are shared with TRBD1. The CDR3: CASSPAGTDPTNYGYTF. As DNA, the CDR3 is TGTGCCAGCAGTCCAGCCGGGACAGACCCTACTAACTATGGCTACACCTTC.